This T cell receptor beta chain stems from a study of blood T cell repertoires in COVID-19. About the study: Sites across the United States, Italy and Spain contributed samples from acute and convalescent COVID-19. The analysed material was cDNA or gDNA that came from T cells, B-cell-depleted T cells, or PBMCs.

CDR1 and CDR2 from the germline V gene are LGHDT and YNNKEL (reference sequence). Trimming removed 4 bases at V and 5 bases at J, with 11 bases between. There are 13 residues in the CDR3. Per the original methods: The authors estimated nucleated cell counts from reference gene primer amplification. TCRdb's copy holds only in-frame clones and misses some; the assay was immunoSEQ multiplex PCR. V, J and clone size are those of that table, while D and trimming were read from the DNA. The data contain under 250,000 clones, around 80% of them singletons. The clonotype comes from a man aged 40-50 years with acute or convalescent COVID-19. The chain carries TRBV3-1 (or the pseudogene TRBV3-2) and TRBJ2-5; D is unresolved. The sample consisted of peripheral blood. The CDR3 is CASSPEARETQYF. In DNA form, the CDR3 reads TGTGCCAGCAGCCCCGAAGCTCGGGAGACCCAGTACTTC.